These 17 T cell receptor beta chains came from one sample sequenced in a study of blood T cell repertoires in COVID-19. Assay: immunoSEQ multiplex PCR; the TCRdb copy retains only in-frame clones and omits some. The repertoire holds approximately 200,000 clones, roughly 80% seen once, with 7% to 9% in the top ten. Sequencing was done on a sample of PBMCs or T cells enriched from blood (not recorded which). The receptors were gathered from a man aged 40-49 years who had recovered from COVID-19.

The chain combines TRBV18 with TRBJ2-7; perhaps TRBD2 as D (6 bases). This CDR3 contains 15 residues. V lost 4 bases and J 0 bases, leaving 13 bases between the germline ends. Germline values: CDR1 KGHSH, CDR2 LQKENI. CDR3 in amino acids: CASSLGSFGSYEQYF. The DNA of the CDR3 is TGTGCCAGCTCACTCGGGAGTTTCGGCTCCTACGAGCAGTACTTC.

There are a few counts of this clone. The chain carries TRBV9 and TRBJ2-2; D is possibly TRBD1 (5 bases). In germline, CDR1 is SGDLS, CDR2 YYNGEE. The V end was cut by 0 bases, the J end by 8 bases, with 14 bases between. The CDR3 extends over 15 amino acids. CDR3 in amino acids: CASSVEGRQGGELFF. The CDR3 bases are TGTGCCAGCAGCGTAGAAGGCAGGCAGGGAGGGGAGCTGTTTTTT.

The count of this clone is one. The V call is TRBV5-5, the J call TRBJ1-4, with 10 bases aligning to TRBD1. From germline, CDR1 is SGHKS and CDR2 YYEKEE (reference sequence). The V segment lost 4 bases and the J segment 4 bases; nucleotides outside the gene matches: 16. CDR3 length equals 19 residues. The CDR3 protein is CASSPSYPGQGSHNEKLFF. CDR3 bases: TGTGCCAGCAGCCCTTCTTACCCGGGACAGGGGAGTCATAATGAAAAACTGTTTTTT. Full variable domain (outside the CDR3, taken from reference TRBV5-5 and TRBJ1-4): DAGVTQSPTHLIKTRGQQVTLRCSPISGHKSVSWYQQVLGQGPQFIFQYYEKEERGRGNFPDRFSARQFPNYSSELNVNALLLGDSALYLCASSPSYPGQGSHNEKLFFGSGTQLSVL.

The chain carries TRBV3-1 (or the pseudogene TRBV3-2) and TRBJ1-5; a weak D match, TRBD1 (5 bases). The CDR3 is made up of 15 amino acids. With 1 base removed from V and 6 bases from J, the gap between germline ends came to 13 bases. Germline-derived CDR1 and CDR2 are LGHDT and YNNKEL (reference sequence). The CDR3 is CASSQVAGQGQPQHF. The CDR3, as DNA: TGTGCCAGCAGCCAAGTAGCGGGGCAAGGTCAGCCCCAGCATTTT.

The V gene is TRBV6-4, the J gene TRBJ2-1, with TRBD2 matching 11 bases. Germline V gene sequence: CDR1 MRHNA, CDR2 SNTAGT. The CDR3 has 15 residues. Trimming cost V 6 bases and J 5 bases; bases outside gene matches: 6. The DNA for the CDR3 is TGTGCCAGCAGGACGGGACTAGCGGCAAACAATGAGCAGTTCTTC. Its protein is CASRTGLAANNEQFF.

The chain employs TRBV15 and TRBJ2-7, with 8 bases that match TRBD1. From germline, CDR1 is LNHNV and CDR2 YYDKDF (reference sequence). The CDR3 length is 15 residues. J was trimmed by 0 bases and V by 3 bases; bases with no gene match: 4. CDR3 coding DNA: TGTGCCACCAGCAGGGCCGGGACAGGCTCCTACGAGCAGTACTTC. This codes for CATSRAGTGSYEQYF.

This clone was seen once. One end of the junction fails to match germline, which may point to a read error. This CDR3 reads CASSYAGGQVPVF. CDR3 nucleotides: TGTGCCAGCAGTTACGCAGGGGGGCAGGTACCGGTATTC. This chain joins TRBV6-2 or TRBV6-3 and TRBJ2-7; tentatively, D is TRBD1 (7 bases). CDR3 length: 13 amino acids. Germline CDR1 and CDR2: MNHEY and SVGEGT.

This clone was seen a single time. The CDR3 loop is CASSKRPGQENTEAFF. CDR3 in DNA: TGTGCCAGCAGCAAAAGACCGGGACAGGAGAACACTGAAGCTTTCTTT. V usage is TRBV5-6 and J usage is TRBJ1-1, with 8 bases fitting TRBD1. CDR1 and CDR2 (germline): SGHDT, YYEEEE. This CDR3 has 16 amino acids. Losses at the gene ends were 4 bases for V and 1 base for J; bases not matched to a gene: 9.

The J gene is TRBJ1-1, the V gene TRBV27, with TRBD1 identical over 7 bases. J lost 1 base, V lost 6 bases, and 8 bases had no gene match. Germline CDR1 MNHEY, CDR2 SMNVEV (reference sequence). The CDR3 runs to 15 residues. The CDR3 sequence: CASSLEGQANTEAFF. CDR3 in DNA: TGTGCCAGCAGCTTAGAAGGACAGGCGAACACTGAAGCTTTCTTT.

The chain has TRBV5-1 and TRBJ1-6; D is perhaps TRBD1 (5 bases). The V and J ends lost 4 bases and 7 bases respectively, with 21 bases between them. Germline-derived CDR1 and CDR2 are SGHRS and YFSETQ. CDR3 length: 17 amino acids. The CDR3: CASSPSPGTGINSPLHF. The CDR3 DNA reads TGCGCCAGCAGCCCGAGTCCCGGGACTGGAATAAATTCACCCCTCCACTTT.

The chain recombines TRBV11-2 with TRBJ1-2; weak D call: TRBD1 (5 bases). V was cut by 0 bases and J by 4 bases, with 12 bases left in between. Germline V gives CDR1 SGHAT, CDR2 FQNNGV. This CDR3 comprises 15 residues. CDR3 region: CASSLEVQGSYGYTF. CDR3 coding DNA: TGTGCCAGCAGCTTAGAGGTCCAGGGATCCTATGGCTACACCTTC.

The chain has TRBV2 and TRBJ1-1, with 8 bases fitting TRBD1. Unmatched junction bases numbered 6, after V lost 0 bases and J lost 3 bases. This CDR3 spans 16 amino acids. Germline V gene data show CDR1 as SNHLY and CDR2 as FYNNEI. The CDR3: CASSEALIQGDTEAFF. The CDR3 DNA is TGTGCCAGCAGTGAAGCGCTAATACAGGGGGACACTGAAGCTTTCTTT.

The chain carries TRBV4-1 and TRBJ2-7; 8 bases agree with TRBD1. Trimming removed 2 bases from V and 5 bases from J; junction bases left unmatched: 2. In germline, CDR1 is MGHRA, CDR2 YSYEKL. CDR3 length: 13 amino acids. The CDR3 here is CASSQQGAHEQYF. DNA for the CDR3: TGCGCCAGCAGCCAACAGGGGGCCCACGAGCAGTACTTC.

The chain employs TRBV5-5 and TRBJ1-4; no reliable D call. V shed 2 bases and J shed 0 bases, with 8 bases lying between them. CDR3 length: 15 residues. Per the germline V gene, CDR1 is SGHKS and CDR2 is YYEKEE (reference sequence). The CDR3 here is CASSFRGATNEKLFF. As DNA, the CDR3 is TGTGCCAGCAGCTTCCGGGGTGCAACTAATGAAAAACTGTTTTTT. Together with reference TRBV5-5 and TRBJ1-4, the CDR3 gives the full variable domain: DAGVTQSPTHLIKTRGQQVTLRCSPISGHKSVSWYQQVLGQGPQFIFQYYEKEERGRGNFPDRFSARQFPNYSSELNVNALLLGDSALYLCASSFRGATNEKLFFGSGTQLSVL.

This chain links TRBV19 with TRBJ2-3; TRBD1 matches 8 bases. The germline V gene has CDR1 LNHDA and CDR2 SQIVND (reference sequence). This CDR3 region has 15 residues. V was pared by 6 bases and J by 0 bases, with 5 bases of the junction left unmatched. This chain's CDR3 is CASSRTGSSTDTQYF. The CDR3, as DNA: TGTGCCAGTAGCAGGACAGGGTCTAGCACAGATACGCAGTATTTT.

The chain couples TRBV4-3 to TRBJ2-4; 7 nucleotides match TRBD1. This CDR3 spans 16 amino acids. J was trimmed by 0 bases and V by 4 bases; bases with no gene match: 6. Germline CDR1 LGHNA, CDR2 YSLEER. The CDR3 reads CASSPGTALAKNIQYF. The CDR3 bases are TGCGCCAGCAGCCCCGGGACAGCGCTAGCCAAAAACATTCAGTACTTC.

This chain connects TRBV7-8 to TRBJ1-1, with TRBD1 as a possible D gene (5 bases). CDR3 length: 17 amino acids. Trimming pared 0 bases from V and 5 bases from J, leaving 19 bases between. Germline CDR1 SGHVS, CDR2 FQNEAQ. Here the CDR3 reads CASSLATRGAFGTEAFF. For the CDR3, the DNA is TGTGCCAGCAGCTTAGCGACTAGGGGAGCCTTCGGGACTGAAGCTTTCTTT.